This is a list of T cell receptor beta chains from one sample in a study of cytomegalovirus exposure and HLA in healthy donors. Data came from immunoSEQ multiplex PCR; TCRdb stores just in-frame clones and leaves some out. The repertoire holds 200,000 to 250,000 clones, with under 80% as singletons. The specimen was PBMCs. These receptors came from a woman aged 30 to 39 in good health and CMV-seronegative. The CDR3 runs from the conserved cysteine through the conserved F or W. The D gene is left open where the match is weak. Some rows mark clone size as missing; the rest say once, few, many or name a class of expanded clone.

V gene	J gene	D gene	clone size	CDR3 protein	CDR3 DNA
TRBV4-2	TRBJ1-5	TRBD1	-	CASSTRTGGDDQPQHF	TGTGCCAGCAGCACCCGGACAGGGGGCGATGATCAGCCCCAGCATTTT
TRBV27	TRBJ2-2	-	-	CASTWGGPNTGELFF	TGTGCCAGCACCTGGGGGGGGCCCAACACCGGGGAGCTGTTTTTT
TRBV30	TRBJ2-3	TRBD2	few	CAWRGTSAADTQYF	TGTGCCTGGAGGGGGACTAGCGCGGCAGATACGCAGTATTTT
TRBV5-4	TRBJ2-3	-	-	CASSFPGVADTQYF	TGTGCCAGCAGCTTCCCGGGAGTAGCAGATACGCAGTATTTT
TRBV19	TRBJ2-7	TRBD2	-	CASAIQAGSTYEQYF	TGTGCCAGCGCGATTCAAGCGGGGTCAACCTACGAGCAGTACTTC
TRBV6-5	TRBJ2-1	TRBD2	few	CASSYGLAFYNEQFF	TGTGCCAGCAGTTATGGACTAGCTTTCTACAATGAGCAGTTCTTC
TRBV30	TRBJ2-3	-	-	CAWSVSESTDTQYF	TGTGCCTGGAGTGTATCCGAGAGCACAGATACGCAGTATTTT
TRBV30	TRBJ1-1	-	-	CAHGGGNTEAFF	TGTGCACATGGAGGTGGGAACACTGAAGCTTTCTTT
TRBV5-1	TRBJ2-2	TRBD2	once	CASSLTSGANTGEMFF	TGCGCCAGCAGCTTGACTAGCGGGGCGAACACCGGGGAGATGTTTTTT
TRBV5-4	TRBJ2-1	-	few	CASSAGTGWGDEQFF	TGTGCCAGCAGCGCCGGGACTGGATGGGGTGATGAGCAGTTCTTC
TRBV29-1	TRBJ1-1	-	-	CSVGRNTEAFF	TGCAGCGTTGGCAGGAACACTGAAGCTTTCTTT
TRBV2	TRBJ1-5	TRBD1	-	CASSEGTGVRHNQPQHF	TGTGCCAGCAGTGAAGGGACAGGGGTGAGACACAATCAGCCCCAGCATTTT
TRBV7-6	TRBJ2-3	-	-	CASSFEDTQYF	TGTGCCAGCAGCTTCGAGGATACGCAGTATTTT
TRBV7-3	TRBJ2-2	-	-	CASSSTINTGELFF	TGTGCCAGCAGCTCTACTATCAACACCGGGGAGCTGTTTTTT
TRBV6-6	TRBJ2-1	TRBD2	-	CASSYLAGPRDEQFF	TGTGCCAGCAGTTACTTAGCGGGGCCGAGGGATGAGCAGTTCTTC
TRBV5-1	TRBJ2-3	-	-	CASSLDAGGTDTQYF	TGCGCCAGCAGCTTGGATGCCGGTGGCACAGATACGCAGTATTTT
TRBV5-1	TRBJ1-3	-	-	CASSVDSAGNTIYF	TGCGCCAGCAGCGTCGACAGCGCTGGAAACACCATATATTTT
TRBV9	TRBJ2-7	TRBD2	-	CASSPIAGFYEQYF	TGTGCCAGCAGCCCTATAGCGGGATTCTACGAGCAGTACTTC
TRBV27	TRBJ2-1	TRBD2	-	CASSLSGAGGFGEQFF	TGTGCCAGCAGTTTATCGGGCGCGGGGGGCTTTGGGGAGCAGTTCTTC
TRBV5-6	TRBJ2-1	TRBD2	-	CASSLEREGPRFF	TGTGCCAGCAGCTTGGAGCGGGAGGGCCCTCGGTTCTTC
TRBV7-9	TRBJ2-2	TRBD1	-	CASSSNDRVFTGELFF	TGTGCCAGCAGCTCGAACGACAGGGTTTTCACCGGGGAGCTGTTTTTT
TRBV27	TRBJ2-7	TRBD2	-	CASSQTGTSAYEQYF	TGTGCCAGCAGTCAAACCGGGACTAGCGCCTACGAGCAGTACTTC
TRBV10-3	TRBJ2-3	-	-	CAITKSYTDTQYF	TGTGCCATCACTAAATCTTACACAGATACGCAGTATTTT
TRBV5-1	TRBJ2-2	-	-	CASSLDSTGELFF	TGCGCCAGCAGCTTGGACTCCACCGGGGAGCTGTTTTTT
TRBV5-1	TRBJ2-7	TRBD2	-	CASSSEGTSGTYEQYF	TGCGCCAGCAGCTCGGAAGGGACTAGCGGCACCTACGAGCAGTACTTC
TRBV5-1	TRBJ2-3	TRBD1	few	CASSLQTGGSTDTQYF	TGCGCCAGCAGCCTACAGACAGGGGGAAGCACAGATACGCAGTATTTT
TRBV6-5	TRBJ1-2	-	-	CASRDKTLFNYGYTF	TGTGCCAGCAGGGACAAGACGCTATTTAACTATGGCTACACCTTC
TRBV2	TRBJ2-1	-	-	CASSVLRPPSYNEQFF	TGTGCCAGCAGTGTGTTGAGGCCTCCCTCCTACAATGAGCAGTTCTTC
TRBV7-2	TRBJ2-4	TRBD2	-	CASRTPSSGGDKNIQYF	TGTGCCAGCAGAACTCCATCTAGCGGGGGGGACAAAAACATTCAGTACTTC
TRBV27	TRBJ1-2	TRBD1	-	CASSLDRGGGYTF	TGTGCCAGCAGTTTAGACAGGGGAGGTGGCTACACCTTC
TRBV2	TRBJ1-2	-	-	CASTRGRANYGYTF	TGTGCCAGCACCCGGGGGAGGGCTAACTATGGCTACACCTTC
TRBV6-6	TRBJ2-7	TRBD1	-	CASSYSRGGEPYEQYF	TGTGCCAGCAGTTACTCGAGAGGGGGCGAACCCTACGAGCAGTACTTC
TRBV11-1	TRBJ1-1	-	-	CASSLERPEAFF	TGTGCCAGCAGCTTAGAGCGACCCGAAGCTTTCTTT
TRBV5-6	TRBJ1-5	TRBD1	once	CASSATGTGVRNQPQHF	TGTGCCAGCAGCGCGACCGGGACAGGGGTACGCAATCAGCCCCAGCATTTT
TRBV9	TRBJ2-5	TRBD2	-	CASSVGEMWRGVKETQYF	TGTGCCAGCAGCGTAGGAGAGATGTGGCGGGGGGTCAAAGAGACCCAGTACTTC
TRBV6-1	TRBJ1-3	-	-	CASREGTPGNTIYF	TGTGCCAGCAGGGAGGGGACCCCTGGAAACACCATATATTTT
TRBV27	TRBJ1-2	TRBD1	-	CASSLSQGASGYTF	TGTGCCAGCAGTTTGTCTCAGGGGGCAAGTGGCTACACCTTC
TRBV5-5	TRBJ1-1	TRBD1	-	CVSSSQQGVRLNTEAFF	TGTGTCAGCAGCTCCCAACAGGGGGTGAGGCTGAACACTGAAGCTTTCTTT
TRBV30	TRBJ2-1	TRBD2	few	CAWSVLAGGYNEQFF	TGTGCCTGGAGTGTACTAGCGGGGGGGTACAATGAGCAGTTCTTC
TRBV6-6	TRBJ1-1	-	few	CASSYSEELEAFF	TGTGCCAGCAGTTACTCGGAGGAACTGGAAGCTTTCTTT